In this sample, the clone carrying this T cell receptor beta chain turned up a few times. Its antigen is unidentified. Trimming cost V 4 bases and J 4 bases; bases outside gene matches: 12. This CDR3 contains 15 residues. CDR1 DFQATT and CDR2 SNEGSKA come from the germline V gene (reference sequence). Primers used in a second PCR of about 7 to 11 cycles were a sample-barcoded 5' primer and a J-beta primer mix. A tag from a template-switch adaptor with 12 random nucleotides marked each cDNA molecule. TCRdb re-analysed the 5' RACE reads in MiXCR, keeping a single row per CDR3 protein. This sample has hundreds of thousands of distinct CDR3 sequences; more than 40% occur once, and the top ten carry 15% to 25%. This specimen comes from a study of blood T cells in healthy people across ages. Points from the study as a whole: Per million T cells, the diversity of TCR beta decreased roughly linearly as age advanced.

V and J are TRBV20-1 and TRBJ2-7, with 8 bases matching TRBD2. Material for sequencing was blood. The TCR comes from a man aged 55-75 years in good health. The DNA for the CDR3 is TGCAGTGCTATGAGTAGCGGGGACAAACCGTACGAGCAGTACTTC. The encoded protein is CSAMSSGDKPYEQYF.